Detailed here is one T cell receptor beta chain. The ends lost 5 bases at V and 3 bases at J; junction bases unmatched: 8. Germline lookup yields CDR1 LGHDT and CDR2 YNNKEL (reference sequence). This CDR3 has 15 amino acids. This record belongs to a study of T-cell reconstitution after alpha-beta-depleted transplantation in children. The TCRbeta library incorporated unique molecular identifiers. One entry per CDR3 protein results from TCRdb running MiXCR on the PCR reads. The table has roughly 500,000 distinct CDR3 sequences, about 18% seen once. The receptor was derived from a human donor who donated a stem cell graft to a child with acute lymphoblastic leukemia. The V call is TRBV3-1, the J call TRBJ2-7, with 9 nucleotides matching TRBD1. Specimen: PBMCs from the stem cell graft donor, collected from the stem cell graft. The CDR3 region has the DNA TGTGCCAGCAGCAGAGGGACAGGGAACTACTACGAGCAGTACTTC. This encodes CASSRGTGNYYEQYF.